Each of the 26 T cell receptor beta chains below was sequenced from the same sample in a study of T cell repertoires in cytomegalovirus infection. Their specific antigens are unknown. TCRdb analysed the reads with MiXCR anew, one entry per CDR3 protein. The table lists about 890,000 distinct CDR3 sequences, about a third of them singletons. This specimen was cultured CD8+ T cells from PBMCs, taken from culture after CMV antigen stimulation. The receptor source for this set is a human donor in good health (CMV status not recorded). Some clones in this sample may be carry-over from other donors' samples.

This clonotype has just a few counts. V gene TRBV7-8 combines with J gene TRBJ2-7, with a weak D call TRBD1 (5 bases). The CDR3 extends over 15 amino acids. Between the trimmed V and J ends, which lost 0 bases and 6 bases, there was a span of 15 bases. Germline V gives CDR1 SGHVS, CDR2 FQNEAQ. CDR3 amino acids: CASSLAVPGFFEQYV. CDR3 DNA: TGTGCCAGCAGCTTAGCAGTTCCAGGGTTTTTCGAGCAGTACGTC.

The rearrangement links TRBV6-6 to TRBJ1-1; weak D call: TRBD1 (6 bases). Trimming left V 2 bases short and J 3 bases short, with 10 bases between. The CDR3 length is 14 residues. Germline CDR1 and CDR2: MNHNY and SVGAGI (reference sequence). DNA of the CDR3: TGTGCCAGCAGTTACAGTGCAGGGGACACTGAAGCTTTCTTT. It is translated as CASSYSAGDTEAFF.

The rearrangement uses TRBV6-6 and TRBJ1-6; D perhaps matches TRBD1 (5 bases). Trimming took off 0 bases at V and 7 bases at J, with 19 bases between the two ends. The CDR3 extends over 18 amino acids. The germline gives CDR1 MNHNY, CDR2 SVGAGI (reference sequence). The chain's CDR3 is CASSYSPAAGGDNSPLHF. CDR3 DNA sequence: TGTGCCAGCAGTTACTCTCCAGCCGCTGGGGGGGACAATTCACCCCTCCACTTT.

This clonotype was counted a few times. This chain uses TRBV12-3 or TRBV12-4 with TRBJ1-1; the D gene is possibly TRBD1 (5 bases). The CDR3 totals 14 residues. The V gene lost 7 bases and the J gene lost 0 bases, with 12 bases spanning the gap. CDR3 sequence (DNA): TGTGCCAGCACCCGAGGGGCCTTGAACACTGAAGCTTTCTTT. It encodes CASTRGALNTEAFF.

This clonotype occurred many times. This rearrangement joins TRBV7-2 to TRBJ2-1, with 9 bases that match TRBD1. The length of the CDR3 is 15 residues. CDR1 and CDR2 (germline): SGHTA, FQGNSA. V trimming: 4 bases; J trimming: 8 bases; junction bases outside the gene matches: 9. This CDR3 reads CASSSATGGADEQFF. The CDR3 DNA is TGTGCCAGCAGCTCAGCGACAGGGGGAGCGGATGAGCAGTTCTTC. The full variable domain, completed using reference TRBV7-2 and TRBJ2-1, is GAGVSQSPSNKVTEKGKDVELRCDPISGHTALYWYRQSLGQGLEFLIYFQGNSAPDKSGLPSDRFSAERTGGSVSTLTIQRTQQEDSAVYLCASSSATGGADEQFFGPGTRLTVL.

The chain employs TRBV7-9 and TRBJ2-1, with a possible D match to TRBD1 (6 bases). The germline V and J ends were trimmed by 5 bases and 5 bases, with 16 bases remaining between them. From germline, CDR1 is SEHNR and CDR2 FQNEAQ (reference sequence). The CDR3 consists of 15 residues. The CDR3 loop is CASSPTGWIDNEQFF. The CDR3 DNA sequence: TGTGCCAGCAGCCCAACAGGGTGGATAGACAATGAGCAGTTCTTC.

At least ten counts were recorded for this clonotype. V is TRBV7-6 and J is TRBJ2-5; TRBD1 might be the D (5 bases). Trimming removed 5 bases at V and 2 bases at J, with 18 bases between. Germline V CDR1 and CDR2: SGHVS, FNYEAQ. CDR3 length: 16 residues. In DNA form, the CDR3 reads TGTGCCAGCAGCGAACTCCTGACAGCTTATCAAGAGACCCAGTACTTC. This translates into CASSELLTAYQETQYF.

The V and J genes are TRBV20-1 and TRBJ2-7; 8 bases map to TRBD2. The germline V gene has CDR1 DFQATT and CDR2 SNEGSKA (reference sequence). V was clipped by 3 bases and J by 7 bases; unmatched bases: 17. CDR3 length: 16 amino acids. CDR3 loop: CSARDGGALRPREQYF. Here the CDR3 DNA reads TGCAGTGCTAGGGACGGGGGGGCTCTCAGGCCTCGGGAGCAGTACTTC.

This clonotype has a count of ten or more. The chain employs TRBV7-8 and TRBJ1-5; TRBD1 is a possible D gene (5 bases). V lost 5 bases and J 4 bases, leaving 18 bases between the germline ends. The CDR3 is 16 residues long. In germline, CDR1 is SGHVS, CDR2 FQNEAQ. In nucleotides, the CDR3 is TGTGCCAGCAGCCCAGATCGGCCAGGGCGAAATCAGCCCCAGCATTTT. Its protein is CASSPDRPGRNQPQHF.

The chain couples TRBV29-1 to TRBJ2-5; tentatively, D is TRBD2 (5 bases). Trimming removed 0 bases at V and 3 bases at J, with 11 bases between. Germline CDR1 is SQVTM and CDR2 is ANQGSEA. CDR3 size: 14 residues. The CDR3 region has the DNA TGCAGCGTTGAAGATCTCGGGGTCGAAGAGACCCAGTACTTC. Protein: CSVEDLGVEETQYF.

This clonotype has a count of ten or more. The chain's CDR3 is CASSYTSNPTDTQYF. CDR3 in DNA: TGTGCCAGCAGTTACACTTCAAACCCCACAGATACGCAGTATTTT. V gene TRBV6-5 combines with J gene TRBJ2-3; no definite D call. From germline, CDR1 is MNHEY and CDR2 SVGAGI. There are 15 residues in the CDR3. The V end was cut by 2 bases, the J end by 2 bases, with 11 bases between.

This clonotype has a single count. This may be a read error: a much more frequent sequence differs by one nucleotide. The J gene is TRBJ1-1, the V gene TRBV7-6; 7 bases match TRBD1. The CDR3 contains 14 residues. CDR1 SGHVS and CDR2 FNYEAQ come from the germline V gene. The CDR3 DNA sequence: TGTACCAGCAGCTCACAGGGGAGGAGCACTGAAGCTTTCTTT. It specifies CTSSSQGRSTEAFF.

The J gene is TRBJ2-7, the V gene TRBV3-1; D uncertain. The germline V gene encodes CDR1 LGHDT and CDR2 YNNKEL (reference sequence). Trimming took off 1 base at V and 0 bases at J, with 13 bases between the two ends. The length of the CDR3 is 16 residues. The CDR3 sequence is CASSQVVGLSSYEQYF. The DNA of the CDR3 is TGTGCCAGCAGCCAAGTCGTAGGGCTGAGCTCCTACGAGCAGTACTTC.

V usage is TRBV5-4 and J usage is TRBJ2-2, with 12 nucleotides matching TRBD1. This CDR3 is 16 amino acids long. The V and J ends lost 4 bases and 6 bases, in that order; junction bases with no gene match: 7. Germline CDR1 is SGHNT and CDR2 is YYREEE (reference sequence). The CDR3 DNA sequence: TGTGCCAGCAGCCCGTCCGGGACAGGGGGCCCCGGGGAGCTGTTTTTT. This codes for CASSPSGTGGPGELFF.

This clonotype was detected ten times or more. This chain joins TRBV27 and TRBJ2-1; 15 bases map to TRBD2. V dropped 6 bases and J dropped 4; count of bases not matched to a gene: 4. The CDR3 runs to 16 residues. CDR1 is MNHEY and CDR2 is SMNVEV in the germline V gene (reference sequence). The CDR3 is CASSSGTSGGYNEQFF. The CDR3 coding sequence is TGTGCCAGCAGCTCGGGGACTAGCGGGGGGTACAATGAGCAGTTCTTC.

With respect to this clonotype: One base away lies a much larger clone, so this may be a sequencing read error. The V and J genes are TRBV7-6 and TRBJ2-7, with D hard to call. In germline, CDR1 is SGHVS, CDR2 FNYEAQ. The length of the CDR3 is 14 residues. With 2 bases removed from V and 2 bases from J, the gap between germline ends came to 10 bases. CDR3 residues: CASSLFASPYEQYF. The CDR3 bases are TGTGCCAGCAGCTTATTTGCAAGCCCCTACGAGCAGTACTTC.

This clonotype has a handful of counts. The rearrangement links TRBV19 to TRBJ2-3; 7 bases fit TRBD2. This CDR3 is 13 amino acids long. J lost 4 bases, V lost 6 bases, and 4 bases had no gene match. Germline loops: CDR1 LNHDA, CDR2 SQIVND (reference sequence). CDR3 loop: CASSGGWADTQYF. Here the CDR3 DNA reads TGTGCCAGTAGCGGGGGGTGGGCAGATACGCAGTATTTT.

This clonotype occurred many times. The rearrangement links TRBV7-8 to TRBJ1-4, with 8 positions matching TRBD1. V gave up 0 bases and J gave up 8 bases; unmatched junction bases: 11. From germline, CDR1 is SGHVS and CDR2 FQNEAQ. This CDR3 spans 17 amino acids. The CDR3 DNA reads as TGTGCCAGCAGCTTAGCGCTCCGACAGGGGTCAGGAGAAAAACTGTTTTTT. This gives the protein CASSLALRQGSGEKLFF.

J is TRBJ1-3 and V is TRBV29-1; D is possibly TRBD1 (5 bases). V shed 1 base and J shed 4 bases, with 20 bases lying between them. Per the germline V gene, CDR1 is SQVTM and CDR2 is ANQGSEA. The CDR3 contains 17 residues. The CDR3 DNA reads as TGCAGCGTTGAAGGAGCACCGGACACTAAGGCGGGAAACACCATATATTTT. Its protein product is CSVEGAPDTKAGNTIYF.

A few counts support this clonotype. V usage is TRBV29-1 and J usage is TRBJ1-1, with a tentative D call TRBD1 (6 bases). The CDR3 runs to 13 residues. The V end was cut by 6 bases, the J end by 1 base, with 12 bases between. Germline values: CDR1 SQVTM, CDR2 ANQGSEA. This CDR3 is CSVQTGQNTEAFF. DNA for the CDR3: TGCAGCGTACAGACAGGACAGAACACTGAAGCTTTCTTT.

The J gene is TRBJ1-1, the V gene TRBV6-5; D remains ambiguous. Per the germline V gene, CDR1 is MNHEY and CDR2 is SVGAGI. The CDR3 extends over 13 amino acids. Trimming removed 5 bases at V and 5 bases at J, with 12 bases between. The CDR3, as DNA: TGTGCCAGCAGTGAACCCGATGGGACTGAAGCTTTCTTT. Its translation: CASSEPDGTEAFF.

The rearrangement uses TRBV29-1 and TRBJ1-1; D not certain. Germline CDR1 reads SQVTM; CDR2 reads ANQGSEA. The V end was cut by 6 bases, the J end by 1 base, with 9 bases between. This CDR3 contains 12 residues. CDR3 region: CSVTGKNTEAFF. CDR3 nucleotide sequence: TGCAGCGTGACGGGTAAGAACACTGAAGCTTTCTTT.

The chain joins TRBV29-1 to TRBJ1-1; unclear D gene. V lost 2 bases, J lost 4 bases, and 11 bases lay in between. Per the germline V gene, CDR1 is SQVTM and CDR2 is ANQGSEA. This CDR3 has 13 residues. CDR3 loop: CSVETTDGTEAFF. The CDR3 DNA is TGCAGCGTTGAAACAACCGATGGCACTGAAGCTTTCTTT.

The CDR3 DNA sequence: TGTGCCAGCAGCTTCCCCCCGGCAGGGAGTTCACCCCTCCACTTT. This sequence encodes CASSFPPAGSSPLHF. The chain combines TRBV5-6 with TRBJ1-6; D possibly corresponds to TRBD1 (5 bases). Germline values: CDR1 SGHDT, CDR2 YYEEEE. This CDR3 region has 15 residues. The V and J ends lost 2 bases and 9 bases respectively, with 15 bases between them.

The CDR3 protein is CASSVGETGIGTGELFF. CDR3 DNA: TGTGCCAGCAGCGTAGGGGAAACGGGGATAGGCACCGGGGAGCTGTTTTTT. V usage is TRBV9 and J usage is TRBJ2-2; D may be TRBD2 (5 bases). The CDR3 runs 17 residues. CDR1 is SGDLS, CDR2 YYNGEE, per germline. Trimming pared 0 bases from V and 4 bases from J, leaving 16 bases between.

The CDR3 DNA follows: TGCGCCAGCAGCCACAGACAGGGCGGGGAGACCCAGTACTTC. Encoded protein: CASSHRQGGETQYF. V and J are TRBV4-1 and TRBJ2-5; 7 bases match TRBD1. Losses at the gene ends were 3 bases for V and 5 bases for J; bases not matched to a gene: 6. CDR1 MGHRA and CDR2 YSYEKL come from the germline V gene. CDR3 length equals 14 residues.